Following are 16 T cell receptor beta chains from one sample sequenced in a study of persistence of HIV-infected CD4 T cells. Stimulation used approximately 9.5 ug/mL lysate from CMV-infected fibroblasts. CD40L-negative CD69-negative CD45RO-high memory CD4+ T cells were sorted as populations depleted of antigen-responding cells. The libraries were made with immunoSEQ version 4 in survey mode. Here immunoSEQ multiplex PCR was the method, and the copy in TCRdb shows in-frame clones only, minus some. The repertoire includes about 33,000 clones, roughly 80% of them detected once, and around 6% sits in the top ten. No antigen is known for these receptors. Material: CD4+ T cells sorted from PBMCs after approximately 18-hour stimulation, obtained from a patient who received antiretroviral therapy. These TCRs come from an adult woman with HIV who was CMV-seropositive.

The rearrangement uses TRBV18 and TRBJ2-7, with D maybe TRBD1 (5 bases). V lost 5 bases to trimming and J lost 6 bases, with 14 bases between them. CDR1 and CDR2 from the germline V gene are KGHSH and LQKENI. There are 13 residues in the CDR3. The DNA of the CDR3 is TGTGCCAGCTCATCTGCCCAGCAGGGCGAGCAGTACTTC. As protein: CASSSAQQGEQYF.

This clone was recorded a few times. The V gene is TRBV29-1, the J gene TRBJ1-1; no reliable D call. V shed 6 bases and J shed 4 bases, with 9 bases lying between them. In germline, CDR1 is SQVTM, CDR2 ANQGSEA. The CDR3 is made up of 11 amino acids. DNA for the CDR3: TGCAGCGTCCTCCCAAGCACTGAAGCTTTCTTT. It specifies CSVLPSTEAFF. Full variable domain (rest looked up from reference TRBV29-1 and TRBJ1-1): SAVISQKPSRDICQRGTSLTIQCQVDSQVTMMFWYRQQPGQSLTLIATANQGSEATYESGFVIDKFPISRPNLTFSTLTVSNMSPEDSSIYLCSVLPSTEAFFGQGTRLTVV.

The chain joins TRBV19 to TRBJ1-1; perhaps TRBD1 as D (6 bases). Trimming left V 7 bases short and J 4 bases short, with 16 bases between. The CDR3 runs to 14 residues. CDR1 is LNHDA, CDR2 SQIVND, per germline (reference sequence). CDR3 amino acids: CASKSGVLATEAFF. DNA for the CDR3: TGTGCCAGTAAGTCAGGGGTTTTGGCCACTGAAGCTTTCTTT.

J is TRBJ2-3 and V is TRBV5-1; no reliable D call. V dropped 3 bases and J dropped 6 bases, with 14 bases sitting between them. The CDR3 is 14 amino acids. The germline gives CDR1 SGHRS, CDR2 YFSETQ. The CDR3: CASSSEMISDTQYF. CDR3 nucleotide sequence: TGCGCCAGCAGCTCGGAGATGATTTCGGATACGCAGTATTTT.

This clone has a handful of counts. V gene TRBV28 combines with J gene TRBJ1-2; TRBD1 agrees at 7 bases. With 3 bases clipped from V and 5 bases from J, the junction kept 12 bases outside the gene matches. The CDR3 is 16 amino acids. Germline loops: CDR1 MDHEN, CDR2 SYDVKM. The CDR3 sequence is CASSFLSTGREYGYTF. The CDR3 DNA follows: TGTGCCAGCAGTTTCCTTTCGACAGGGAGGGAGTATGGCTACACCTTC.

The rearrangement joins TRBV29-1 to TRBJ2-7, with 10 bases matching TRBD2. CDR3 length equals 14 residues. CDR1 and CDR2 (germline): SQVTM, ANQGSEA. The CDR3 DNA follows: TGCAGTTACTTAGGGGCTAGCGGGAGCTACGAGCAGTACTTC. This encodes CSYLGASGSYEQYF.

The chain joins TRBV10-2 to TRBJ2-2; no firm D call. The CDR3 covers 13 residues. V lost 2 bases and J lost 7, with 8 bases in between. From germline, CDR1 is WSHSY and CDR2 SAAADI. The DNA for the CDR3 is TGCGCCAGCAGTGAGACGGCGAGCGGGGAGCTGTTTTTT. Its protein product is CASSETASGELFF.

This clone was observed once. The gene calls are TRBV2 and TRBJ2-2; D is unclear. The CDR3 spans 15 residues. Germline values: CDR1 SNHLY, CDR2 FYNNEI. Trimming removed 6 bases from V and 3 bases from J, with 14 bases in between. DNA for the CDR3: TGTGCCAGCAGGCTTCGAGTGTCGGACACCGGGGAGCTGTTTTTT. This codes for CASRLRVSDTGELFF.

J is TRBJ1-3 and V is TRBV5-6, with TRBD1 as a possible D gene (5 bases). Per germline, CDR1 SGHDT and CDR2 YYEEEE. Trimming shortened V by 2 bases and J by 4 bases, and 13 bases separated the two germline ends. The CDR3 runs 15 residues. DNA for the CDR3: TGTGCCAGCAGCTTTATGAACCGGGGGGGAAACACCATATATTTT. This encodes CASSFMNRGGNTIYF.

This clone was found once. The chain joins TRBV19 to TRBJ2-1; 8 bases fit TRBD2. Germline CDR1 LNHDA, CDR2 SQIVND (reference sequence). Trimming removed 1 base from V and 2 bases from J; junction bases left unmatched: 4. The CDR3 loop spans 16 amino acids. CDR3 sequence reads: CASSIAKAGAYNEQFF. CDR3 bases: TGTGCCAGTAGTATAGCTAAAGCGGGAGCCTACAATGAGCAGTTCTTC.

The chain couples TRBV27 to TRBJ2-7; maybe TRBD1 (5 bases). Germline loops: CDR1 MNHEY, CDR2 SMNVEV (reference sequence). V lost 8 bases and J 2 bases, leaving 10 bases between the germline ends. The CDR3 runs to 12 residues. Written as DNA, the CDR3 is TGTGCCAGCCGGACGACAGCCTACGAGCAGTACTTC. It codes for CASRTTAYEQYF.

This clone was detected only a few times. The rearrangement links TRBV7-9 to TRBJ2-1; TRBD2 agrees at 8 bases. In germline, CDR1 is SEHNR, CDR2 FQNEAQ (reference sequence). CDR3 length: 14 amino acids. With 5 bases clipped from V and 10 bases from J, the junction kept 10 bases outside the gene matches. This CDR3 is CASSPRVSSGEQFF. The CDR3 coding sequence is TGTGCCAGCAGCCCTAGGGTATCTAGCGGGGAGCAGTTCTTC.

This chain links TRBV7-2 with TRBJ1-2; 8 bases agree with TRBD1. This CDR3 is built from 14 residues. CDR1 and CDR2 from the germline V gene are SGHTA and FQGNSA. Losses at the gene ends were 4 bases for V and 7 bases for J; bases not matched to a gene: 8. The CDR3 DNA is TGTGCCAGCAGCTCTGGACAGGGTTTATCTGGCTACACCTTC. Its translation: CASSSGQGLSGYTF.

The chain joins TRBV24-1 to TRBJ1-5; no clear D. The CDR3 has 13 residues. Per germline, CDR1 KGHDR and CDR2 SFDVKD. V was trimmed by 1 base and J by 4 bases, leaving 4 bases between them. The DNA of the CDR3 is TGTGCCACCAGTGATTTAAATAATCAGCCCCAGCATTTT. Encoded protein: CATSDLNNQPQHF.

The chain is built from TRBV5-8 and TRBJ2-3, with D possibly TRBD1 on 5 matching bases. Germline CDR1 and CDR2: SGHTS and YDEGEE. CDR3 length equals 16 residues. Deletions cut 3 bases from V and 4 bases from J, with 18 bases between. The CDR3 loop reads CASSSTTTRQSDTQYF. Here the CDR3 DNA reads TGTGCCAGCAGCTCCACCACGACACGACAGTCAGATACGCAGTATTTT.

In DNA, the CDR3 is TGCGCCAGCAGCTTGAGGTTGCTAGGGACGGGGAACACTGAAGCTTTCTTT. This encodes CASSLRLLGTGNTEAFF. The gene calls are TRBV5-1 and TRBJ1-1; maybe TRBD1 (5 bases). Per the germline V gene, CDR1 is SGHRS and CDR2 is YFSETQ. The CDR3 runs 17 residues. Trimming removed 1 base from V and 1 base from J, with 17 bases in between.